These 7 T cell receptor beta chains originate from one sample sequenced in a study of radiation and T cells in renal cell carcinoma. The data were produced by immunoSEQ multiplex PCR, yet TCRdb's version contains in-frame clones alone and is incomplete. The sample gives 120,000 or so clones, around 81% of which show up once; roughly 6.2% is in the top ten. Time point in this sample: blood 2 weeks post-SBRT. The treatment: 15 Gy SBRT to primary tumor, nephrectomy 4 weeks later. The source was blood, collected from a patient whose treatment included radiotherapy and nephrectomy. All receptors come from a man aged 50-59 years with renal cell carcinoma.

The chain has TRBV7-9 and TRBJ1-2; D is ambiguous. V shed 1 base and J shed 4 bases, with 7 bases lying between them. The CDR3 runs 13 residues. Germline CDR1 SEHNR, CDR2 FQNEAQ (reference sequence). The DNA of the CDR3 is TGTGCCAGCAGCTTAGAGGTTTCCTATGGCTACACCTTC. Amino acid sequence: CASSLEVSYGYTF.

The sample holds one count of this clone. The V and J genes are TRBV29-1 and TRBJ2-7; 8 bases match TRBD2. The CDR3 extends over 14 amino acids. CDR1 and CDR2 (germline): SQVTM, ANQGSEA. Trimming removed 4 bases from V and 1 base from J; junction bases left unmatched: 6. CDR3 residues: CSVGRGGASYEQYF. The CDR3 DNA reads as TGCAGCGTTGGTCGGGGGGGCGCATCCTACGAGCAGTACTTC.

The rearrangement links TRBV7-9 to TRBJ2-7, with 7 bases that match TRBD1. Trimming at V came to 5 bases and at J to 2 bases, leaving 6 bases not matched to a gene. CDR3 size: 14 residues. Germline CDR1 and CDR2: SEHNR and FQNEAQ (reference sequence). In DNA form, the CDR3 reads TGTGCCAGCAGCGTCGGACAGGTCCCCTACGAGCAGTACTTC. Its protein product is CASSVGQVPYEQYF.

The chain has TRBV12-5 and TRBJ2-5; 14 bases line up with TRBD2. This CDR3 contains 16 residues. Per germline, CDR1 LGHNT and CDR2 FRNRAP. With 6 bases clipped from V and 3 bases from J, the junction kept 6 bases outside the gene matches. DNA for the CDR3: TGTGCTAGTGGCCCTGGGACTAGCGGGAGTGAAGAGACCCAGTACTTC. Protein product: CASGPGTSGSEETQYF. Variable domain in full (rest from reference TRBV12-5 and TRBJ2-5): DARVTQTPRHKVTEMGQEVTMRCQPILGHNTVFWYRQTMMQGLELLAYFRNRAPLDDSGMPKDRFSAEMPDATLATLKIQPSEPRDSAVYFCASGPGTSGSEETQYFGPGTRLLVL.

This chain joins TRBV9 and TRBJ1-1; a weak D match, TRBD1 (6 bases). The ends were cut back, 3 bases at V and 7 bases at J, with 13 bases in the middle. Germline CDR1 SGDLS, CDR2 YYNGEE. There are 13 residues in the CDR3. The CDR3 coding sequence is TGTGCCAGCAGCGGCAGACAGGCCCATGAAGCTTTCTTT. As protein: CASSGRQAHEAFF.

The chain is built from TRBV9 and TRBJ1-2; possibly TRBD1 for D (5 bases). Per the germline V gene, CDR1 is SGDLS and CDR2 is YYNGEE. This CDR3 spans 15 amino acids. V lost 4 bases, J lost 4 bases, and 17 bases lay in between. The CDR3 sequence is CASSPAEGPLYGYTF. The CDR3 coding sequence is TGTGCCAGCAGCCCCGCCGAGGGGCCCCTCTATGGCTACACCTTC. Full variable domain (remainder filled in from reference TRBV9 and TRBJ1-2): DSGVTQTPKHLITATGQRVTLRCSPRSGDLSVYWYQQSLDQGLQFLIQYYNGEERAKGNILERFSAQQFPDLHSELNLSSLELGDSALYFCASSPAEGPLYGYTFGSGTRLTVV.

The CDR3 reads CASSSGQGGGANVLTF. The CDR3 DNA is TGTGCCAGCAGCTCCGGGCAGGGTGGTGGGGCCAACGTCCTGACTTTC. The chain is built from TRBV7-6 and TRBJ2-6; weak D call: TRBD1 (5 bases). The germline V gene has CDR1 SGHVS and CDR2 FNYEAQ. The V end lost 4 bases, the J end lost 3 bases, and 13 bases lay between the germline ends. The CDR3 is 16 residues long.